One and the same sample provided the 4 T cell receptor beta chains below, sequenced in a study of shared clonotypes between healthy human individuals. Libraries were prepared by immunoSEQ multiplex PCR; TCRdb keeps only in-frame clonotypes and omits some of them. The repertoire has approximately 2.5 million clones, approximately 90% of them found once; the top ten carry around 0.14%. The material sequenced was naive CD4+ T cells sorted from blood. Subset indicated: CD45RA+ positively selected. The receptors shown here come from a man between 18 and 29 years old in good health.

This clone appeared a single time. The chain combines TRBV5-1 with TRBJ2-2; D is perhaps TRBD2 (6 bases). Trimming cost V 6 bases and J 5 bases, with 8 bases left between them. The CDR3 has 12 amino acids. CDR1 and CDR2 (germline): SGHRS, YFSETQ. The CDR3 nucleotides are TGCGCCAGCATCGGGGGTACCGGGGAGCTGTTTTTT. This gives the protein CASIGGTGELFF. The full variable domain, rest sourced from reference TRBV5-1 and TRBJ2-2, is KAGVTQTPRYLIKTRGQQVTLSCSPISGHRSVSWYQQTPGQGLQFLFEYFSETQRNKGNFPGRFSGRQFSNSRSEMNVSTLELGDSALYLCASIGGTGELFFGEGSRLTVL.

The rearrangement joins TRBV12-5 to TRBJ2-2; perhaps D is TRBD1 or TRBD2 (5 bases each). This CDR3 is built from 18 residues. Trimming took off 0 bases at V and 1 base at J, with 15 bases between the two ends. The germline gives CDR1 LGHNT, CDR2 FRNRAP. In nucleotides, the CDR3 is TGTGCTAGTGGTTTGGTACGGGGCCCCGGGCTGAACACCGGGGAGCTGTTTTTT. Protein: CASGLVRGPGLNTGELFF.

The CDR3 region has the DNA TGTGCCAGTAGTATAGGGACATTAGGCTACACCTTC. It codes for CASSIGTLGYTF. The genes are TRBV19 and TRBJ1-2; TRBD1 is a possible D gene (5 bases). Trimming took 1 base from V and 8 from J, leaving 8 bases between them. This CDR3 is 12 amino acids long. Germline loops: CDR1 LNHDA, CDR2 SQIVND (reference sequence).

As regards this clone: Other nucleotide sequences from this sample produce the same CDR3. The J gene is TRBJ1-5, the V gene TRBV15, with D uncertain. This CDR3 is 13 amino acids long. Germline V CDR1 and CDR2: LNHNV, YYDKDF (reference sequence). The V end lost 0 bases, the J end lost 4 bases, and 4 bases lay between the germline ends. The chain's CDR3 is CATSRDRNQPQHF. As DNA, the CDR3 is TGTGCCACCAGCAGAGACAGGAATCAGCCCCAGCATTTT.